A selection of T cell receptor beta chains follows, all from one sample in a study of blood T cell repertoires in COVID-19. Produced via immunoSEQ multiplex PCR; TCRdb's table is partial and in-frame only. The table includes some 80,000 clones, 90% detected once. Sequences were obtained from peripheral blood. These TCRs come from a human donor in a cohort sampled during active COVID-19. The CDR3 runs from the conserved cysteine through the conserved F or W. A D gene is named only where the DNA matches it firmly. Expanded clones get a size class; other rows say once, few or many, or leave the size out.

DNA	CDR3	length	V	size	D	J
TGTGCCAGCGGTCGGGGTCCGAACACTGAAGCTTTCTTT	CASGRGPNTEAFF	13	TRBV12-3/TRBV12-4	.	.	TRBJ1-1
TGTGCCAGCAGTAACCCGGGACAGCCATCCTACGAGCAGTACTTC	CASSNPGQPSYEQYF	15	TRBV6-5	.	TRBD1	TRBJ2-7
TGTGCCAGCAGCTTGTCAGTGGGGGAGGCTCAGCCCCAGCATTTT	CASSLSVGEAQPQHF	15	TRBV5-5	.	.	TRBJ1-5
TGTGCCAGTAGTACTCGGACTAGCGGGAGATGGGAGACCCAGTACTTC	CASSTRTSGRWETQYF	16	TRBV19	.	TRBD2	TRBJ2-5
TGTGCCAGCACGGATGGAGATCCCAAAGGCGAGCAGTACTTC	CASTDGDPKGEQYF	14	TRBV9	.	.	TRBJ2-7
TGTGCCGTTCGGACAGCCGTTAACTATGGCTACACCTTC	CAVRTAVNYGYTF	13	TRBV10-3	.	.	TRBJ1-2
TGCGCCAGCAGCTTGGCCACCCTAGGGGCTGGAAACACCATATATTTT	CASSLATLGAGNTIYF	16	TRBV5-1	once	.	TRBJ1-3
TGTGCCAGCAGACTCAGGGGGGCAGGGGACACCATATATTTT	CASRLRGAGDTIYF	14	TRBV27	few	TRBD1	TRBJ1-3
TGTGCCAGCAGCGTCACAGGGGGCGGGGGTGCTGAAGCTTTCTTT	CASSVTGGGGAEAFF	15	TRBV9	.	TRBD1	TRBJ1-1
TGTGCCAGCAGTTTTGGAGGTCTATACGAGCAGTACTTC	CASSFGGLYEQYF	13	TRBV27	.	.	TRBJ2-7